This TCR beta chain was obtained from a study of blood T cell repertoires in COVID-19. Trimming shortened V by 4 bases and J by 4 bases, and 18 bases separated the two germline ends. The CDR3 has 15 residues. The germline CDR1 and CDR2 sequences are SGHKS and YYEKEE (reference sequence). This clone occurred a few times. The authors' processing: Reference gene primer amplification gave estimated nucleated cell counts. The repertoire was sequenced with immunoSEQ multiplex PCR; TCRdb's copy has only in-frame clones and lacks some. Clone size and V and J calls were adopted from that table, with D and trimming inferred from the DNA. The sample has 50,000 to 60,000 clones; approximately 80% are singletons.

Sequences were obtained from peripheral blood. The chain combines TRBV5-5 with TRBJ2-7; the D gene is possibly TRBD1 (6 bases). This receptor was obtained from a human donor in a cohort sampled during active or convalescent COVID-19. This CDR3 is CASSRGTGPIYEQYF. The CDR3 bases are TGTGCCAGCAGCCGGGGCACAGGGCCGATTTACGAGCAGTACTTC.